This entry lists 10 T cell receptor beta chains sequenced from one sample in a study of blood T cells in healthy people across ages. With a J-beta primer mix and a sample-barcoded 5' primer, a second PCR ran roughly 6 to 12 cycles. TCRdb processed the 5' RACE reads anew with MiXCR; each CDR3 protein has one entry. Of 1.5 million to 2 million distinct CDR3 sequences listed, roughly 49% are singletons. The source material was blood. These receptors were collected from a woman in her 40s in good health.

The CDR3 reads CASTTSKGAPGANVLTF. The CDR3 DNA reads as TGTGCCAGCACCACGAGTAAAGGGGCGCCTGGGGCCAACGTCCTGACTTTC. The chain recombines TRBV7-9 with TRBJ2-6; TRBD1 might be the D (5 bases). The CDR3 covers 17 residues. V dropped 7 bases and J dropped 2 bases, with 18 bases sitting between them. Germline loops: CDR1 SEHNR, CDR2 FQNEAQ (reference sequence). Drawing the rest from reference TRBV7-9 and TRBJ2-6, the complete variable domain is DTGVSQNPRHKITKRGQNVTFRCDPISEHNRLYWYRQTLGQGPEFLTYFQNEAQLEKSRLLSDRFSAERPKGSFSTLEIQRTEQGDSAMYLCASTTSKGAPGANVLTFGAGSRLTVL.

V gene TRBV29-1 combines with J gene TRBJ1-2, with D unresolved. The V end was cut by 2 bases, the J end by 4 bases, with 8 bases between. The CDR3 totals 12 residues. Germline loops: CDR1 SQVTM, CDR2 ANQGSEA. The CDR3 region has the DNA TGCAGCGTTGAAAGGCTGGGCTATGGCTACACCTTC. Translating gives CSVERLGYGYTF.

DNA of the CDR3: TGCAGTGCTAGAGGGGGGAACTACGAGCAGTACTTC. Translation: CSARGGNYEQYF. The rearrangement joins TRBV20-1 to TRBJ2-7; D may be TRBD1 or TRBD2 (5 bases each). CDR3 length: 12 amino acids. Germline assignment: CDR1 DFQATT and CDR2 SNEGSKA (reference sequence). The V end lost 1 base, the J end lost 3 bases, and 7 bases lay between the germline ends.

V usage is TRBV7-2 and J usage is TRBJ1-2; tentatively, D is TRBD1 (5 bases). CDR3 length: 16 residues. Germline V CDR1 and CDR2: SGHTA, FQGNSA. V was pared by 7 bases and J by 4 bases, with 22 bases between. The CDR3 loop is CASNIPGRQPLYGYTF. The DNA for the CDR3 is TGTGCCAGCAACATACCGGGACGCCAGCCCCTCTATGGCTACACCTTC.

The J gene is TRBJ2-7, the V gene TRBV3-1; possibly TRBD1 for D (5 bases). Trimming removed 1 base from V and 0 bases from J, with 13 bases in between. Germline V gives CDR1 LGHDT, CDR2 YNNKEL (reference sequence). The CDR3 length is 16 residues. The chain's CDR3 is CASSQGLRTGSYEQYF. Here the CDR3 DNA reads TGTGCCAGCAGCCAAGGTCTCAGAACAGGCTCCTACGAGCAGTACTTC.

This clonotype was seen many times. The V call is TRBV20-1, the J call TRBJ2-7, with D unresolved. The CDR3 is 11 amino acids. V was clipped by 4 bases and J by 0 bases, with 4 bases between them. CDR1 is DFQATT and CDR2 is SNEGSKA in the germline V gene (reference sequence). The CDR3 DNA sequence: TGCAGTGCTACCCACTCCTACGAGCAGTACTTC. It is translated as CSATHSYEQYF.

Turning to this clonotype: A much more abundant neighbour one base away suggests this may be a read error. The chain links TRBV28 to TRBJ2-1; 7 bases map to TRBD2. The ends lost 6 bases at V and 7 bases at J; junction bases unmatched: 9. Germline CDR1 reads MDHEN; CDR2 reads SYDVKM. The CDR3 is 14 amino acids. CDR3 region: CASRSGVPGNEQFF. In DNA form, the CDR3 reads TGTGCCAGCAGGAGCGGGGTCCCTGGGAATGAGCAGTTCTTC.

This chain links TRBV4-1 with TRBJ1-6, with a tentative D call TRBD1 (6 bases). The V gene lost 4 bases and the J gene lost 10 bases, with 26 bases spanning the gap. CDR3 length: 18 residues. Germline CDR1 MGHRA, CDR2 YSYEKL. CDR3 DNA: TGCGCCAGCAGCCGGGAAGGAGGGGGAAGGGGTGTGAGATCACCCCTCCACTTT. It codes for CASSREGGGRGVRSPLHF.

J is TRBJ2-7 and V is TRBV29-1, with TRBD2 matching 7 bases. V was pared by 6 bases and J by 4 bases, with 6 bases of the junction left unmatched. The germline V gene encodes CDR1 SQVTM and CDR2 ANQGSEA. The CDR3 covers 12 residues. CDR3 sequence (DNA): TGCAGCGTGGGGGGGGGATTTTACGAGCAGTACTTC. Its translation: CSVGGGFYEQYF.

The chain combines TRBV5-1 with TRBJ2-3; 15 bases match TRBD2. This CDR3 is 19 amino acids long. V lost 3 bases and J lost 2; bases outside the gene matches: 10. Germline V gene data show CDR1 as SGHRS and CDR2 as YFSETQ. DNA of the CDR3: TGCGCCAGCAGCTCCGGACTAGCGGGGGGGACCATCTCCACAGATACGCAGTATTTT. Protein sequence: CASSSGLAGGTISTDTQYF.